The 6 T cell receptor beta chains listed next were all sequenced from one sample in a study of cytomegalovirus exposure and HLA in healthy donors. PCR employed 60 Vbeta and 13 Jbeta primers. The table came from immunoSEQ multiplex PCR; TCRdb's copy has only in-frame clones and leaves some out. The sample consists of around 100,000 clones, 81% of them appearing once. Material: PBMCs. The receptors were gathered from an older woman in good health and CMV-seropositive.

This chain connects TRBV7-8 to TRBJ2-5; 12 positions match TRBD2. CDR3 length: 16 residues. The germline V gene encodes CDR1 SGHVS and CDR2 FQNEAQ. V gave up 5 bases and J gave up 3 bases; unmatched junction bases: 7. CDR3 DNA sequence: TGTGCCAGCAGCCTGGGGCTAGCGGGAGGGGAAGAGACCCAGTACTTC. It codes for CASSLGLAGGEETQYF.

DNA of the CDR3: TGTGCCAGCAGTTTATTGGCGGGGGTCTACGAGCAGTACTTC. Its protein product is CASSLLAGVYEQYF. J is TRBJ2-7 and V is TRBV28, with 7 bases aligning to TRBD2. The V and J ends lost 1 base and 3 bases, in that order; junction bases with no gene match: 3. The germline V gene has CDR1 MDHEN and CDR2 SYDVKM. This CDR3 has 14 residues.

The CDR3 coding sequence is TGTGCCAGCAGCCCTAGCGGGTACACAGATACGCAGTATTTT. Translated: CASSPSGYTDTQYF. V is TRBV11-1 and J is TRBJ2-3; 8 nucleotides line up with TRBD2. The germline CDR1 and CDR2 sequences are SGHAT and FQDESV (reference sequence). Losses at the gene ends were 5 bases for V and 2 bases for J; bases not matched to a gene: 3. The CDR3 runs 14 residues.

The chain employs TRBV18 and TRBJ2-1; TRBD2 aligns across 10 bases. The CDR3 is made up of 14 amino acids. V gave up 2 bases and J gave up 8 bases; unmatched junction bases: 3. Germline V gene data show CDR1 as KGHSH and CDR2 as LQKENI. The CDR3: CASSPVAGGHEQFF. For the CDR3, the DNA is TGTGCCAGCTCACCAGTAGCGGGAGGACATGAGCAGTTCTTC.

The gene calls are TRBV4-2 and TRBJ1-2; 9 bases agree with TRBD1. Per germline, CDR1 LGHNA and CDR2 YNFKEQ. The V and J ends lost 0 bases and 8 bases, in that order; junction bases with no gene match: 7. CDR3 length: 15 residues. This CDR3 reads CASSQDGVGTGGYTF. The DNA of the CDR3 is TGTGCCAGCAGCCAAGATGGCGTCGGGACAGGGGGCTACACCTTC.

The V gene is TRBV11-2, the J gene TRBJ1-6, with TRBD1 matching 12 bases. Looked up from germline, CDR1 is SGHAT and CDR2 is FQNNGV. The trim removed 3 bases at V and 10 bases at J, leaving 16 bases unmatched. The CDR3 spans 19 residues. The CDR3 nucleotides read TGTGCCAGCAGCTTGGCGCGTGGGGACAGGGGGCTTATAGGGTCACCCCTCCACTTT. Its protein product is CASSLARGDRGLIGSPLHF.